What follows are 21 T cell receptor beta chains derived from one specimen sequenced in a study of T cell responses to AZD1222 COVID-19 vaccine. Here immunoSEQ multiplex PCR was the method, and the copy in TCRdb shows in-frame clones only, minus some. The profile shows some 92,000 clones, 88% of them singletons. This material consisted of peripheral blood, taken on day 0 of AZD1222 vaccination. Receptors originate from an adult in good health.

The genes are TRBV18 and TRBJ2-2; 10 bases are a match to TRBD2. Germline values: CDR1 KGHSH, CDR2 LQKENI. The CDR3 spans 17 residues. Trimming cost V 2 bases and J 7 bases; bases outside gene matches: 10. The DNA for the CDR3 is TGTGCCAGCTCACCAACTCGAACTAGCGGGACTGACGGGGAGCTGTTTTTT. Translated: CASSPTRTSGTDGELFF. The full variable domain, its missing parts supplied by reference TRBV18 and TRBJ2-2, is NAGVMQNPRHLVRRRGQEARLRCSPMKGHSHVYWYRQLPEEGLKFMVYLQKENIIDESGMPKERFSAEFPKEGPSILRIQQVVRGDSAAYFCASSPTRTSGTDGELFFGEGSRLTVL.

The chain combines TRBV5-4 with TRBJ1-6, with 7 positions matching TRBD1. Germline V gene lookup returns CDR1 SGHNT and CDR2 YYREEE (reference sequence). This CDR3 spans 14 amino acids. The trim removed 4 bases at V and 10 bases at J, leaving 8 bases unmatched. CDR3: CASSQQGIRSPLHF. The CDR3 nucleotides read TGTGCCAGCAGCCAACAGGGGATACGATCACCCCTCCACTTT.

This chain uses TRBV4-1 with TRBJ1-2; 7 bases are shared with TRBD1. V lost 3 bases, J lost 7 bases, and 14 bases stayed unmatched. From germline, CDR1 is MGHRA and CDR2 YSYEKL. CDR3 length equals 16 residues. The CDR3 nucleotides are TGCGCCAGCAGCCAGGGTAAACGGACAGGCCCCACTGGCTACACCTTC. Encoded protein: CASSQGKRTGPTGYTF.

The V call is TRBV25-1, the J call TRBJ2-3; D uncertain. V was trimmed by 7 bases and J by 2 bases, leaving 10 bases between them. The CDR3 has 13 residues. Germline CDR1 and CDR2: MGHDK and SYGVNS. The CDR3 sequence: CASTDFNTDTQYF. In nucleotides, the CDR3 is TGTGCCAGCACCGACTTTAACACAGATACGCAGTATTTT.

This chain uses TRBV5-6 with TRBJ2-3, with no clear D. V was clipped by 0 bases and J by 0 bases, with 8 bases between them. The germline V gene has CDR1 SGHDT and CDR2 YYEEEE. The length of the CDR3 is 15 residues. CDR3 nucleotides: TGTGCCAGCAGCTTGGACTACCATAGCACAGATACGCAGTATTTT. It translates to CASSLDYHSTDTQYF. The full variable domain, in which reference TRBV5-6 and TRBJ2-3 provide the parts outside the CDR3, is DAGVTQSPTHLIKTRGQQVTLRCSPKSGHDTVSWYQQALGQGPQFIFQYYEEEERQRGNFPDRFSGHQFPNYSSELNVNALLLGDSALYLCASSLDYHSTDTQYFGPGTRLTVL.

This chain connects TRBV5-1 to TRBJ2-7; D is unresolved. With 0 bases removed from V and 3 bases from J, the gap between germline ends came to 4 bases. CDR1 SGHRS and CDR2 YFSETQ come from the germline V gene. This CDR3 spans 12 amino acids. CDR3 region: CASSLGLYEQYF. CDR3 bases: TGCGCCAGCAGCTTGGGACTCTACGAGCAGTACTTC.

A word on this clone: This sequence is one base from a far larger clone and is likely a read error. The CDR3 coding sequence is TGTGCCAGCAGCCCCTACAATGAGCAGTTCTTC. Its protein is CASSPYNEQFF. This sequence joins TRBV7-2 and TRBJ2-1; D not resolved. CDR1 and CDR2 (germline): SGHTA, FQGNSA. The CDR3 loop spans 11 amino acids. Trimming took off 5 bases at V and 2 bases at J, with 1 base between the two ends.

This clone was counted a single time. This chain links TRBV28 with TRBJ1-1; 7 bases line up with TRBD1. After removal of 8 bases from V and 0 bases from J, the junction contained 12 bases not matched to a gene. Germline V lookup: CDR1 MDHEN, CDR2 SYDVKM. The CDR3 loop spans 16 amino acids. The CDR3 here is CASSPGGFNMNTEAFF. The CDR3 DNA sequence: TGTGCCAGCTCTCCAGGGGGATTCAACATGAACACTGAAGCTTTCTTT.

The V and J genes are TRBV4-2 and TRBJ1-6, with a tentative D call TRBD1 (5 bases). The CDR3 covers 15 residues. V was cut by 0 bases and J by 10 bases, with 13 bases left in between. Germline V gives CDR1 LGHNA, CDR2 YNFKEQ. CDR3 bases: TGTGCCAGCAGCCAAGAAGTAGGGGAGCGGTCACCCCTCCACTTT. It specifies CASSQEVGERSPLHF.

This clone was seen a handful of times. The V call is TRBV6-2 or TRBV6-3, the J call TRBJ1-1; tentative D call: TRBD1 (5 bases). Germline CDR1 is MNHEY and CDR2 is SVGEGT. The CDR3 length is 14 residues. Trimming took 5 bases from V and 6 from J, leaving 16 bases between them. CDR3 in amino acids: CASSTGTPSAEAFF. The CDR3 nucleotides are TGTGCCAGCAGTACCGGGACCCCCTCGGCTGAAGCTTTCTTT.

The CDR3 sequence: CASSAGLGTEAFF. The CDR3, as DNA: TGTGCCAGCAGCGCGGGACTGGGGACTGAAGCTTTCTTT. J is TRBJ1-1 and V is TRBV9, with D perhaps TRBD1 (5 bases). The CDR3 sequence is 13 residues long. Germline CDR1 reads SGDLS; CDR2 reads YYNGEE. The V gene lost 3 bases and the J gene lost 5 bases, with 11 bases spanning the gap.

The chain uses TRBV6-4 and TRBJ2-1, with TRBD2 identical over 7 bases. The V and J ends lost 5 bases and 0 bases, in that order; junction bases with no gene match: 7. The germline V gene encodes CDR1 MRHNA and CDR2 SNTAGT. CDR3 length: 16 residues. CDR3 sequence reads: CASSSTSSNSYNEQFF. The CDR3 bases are TGTGCCAGCAGTTCGACTAGCTCCAACTCCTACAATGAGCAGTTCTTC.

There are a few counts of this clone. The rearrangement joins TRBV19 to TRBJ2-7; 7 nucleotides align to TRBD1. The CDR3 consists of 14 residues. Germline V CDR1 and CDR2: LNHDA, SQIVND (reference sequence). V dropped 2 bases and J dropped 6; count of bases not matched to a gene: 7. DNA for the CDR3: TGTGCCAGTAGTATAAACCACAGGGGAAGCGAGCAGTACTTC. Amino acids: CASSINHRGSEQYF.

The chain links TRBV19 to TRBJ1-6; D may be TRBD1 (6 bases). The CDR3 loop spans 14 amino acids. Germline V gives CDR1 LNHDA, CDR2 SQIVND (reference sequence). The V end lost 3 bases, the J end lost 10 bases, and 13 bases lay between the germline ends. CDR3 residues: CASSITGYYSPLHF. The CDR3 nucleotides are TGTGCCAGTAGTATCACAGGGTATTACTCACCCCTCCACTTT.

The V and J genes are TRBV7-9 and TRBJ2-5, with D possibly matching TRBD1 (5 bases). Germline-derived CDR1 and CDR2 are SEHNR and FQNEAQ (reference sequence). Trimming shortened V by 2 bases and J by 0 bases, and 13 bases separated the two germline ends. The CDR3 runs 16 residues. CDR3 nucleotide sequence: TGTGCCAGCAGCTTAATTAACTCAGGGTACCAAGAGACCCAGTACTTC. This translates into CASSLINSGYQETQYF. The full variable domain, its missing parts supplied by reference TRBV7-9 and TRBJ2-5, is DTGVSQNPRHKITKRGQNVTFRCDPISEHNRLYWYRQTLGQGPEFLTYFQNEAQLEKSRLLSDRFSAERPKGSFSTLEIQRTEQGDSAMYLCASSLINSGYQETQYFGPGTRLLVL.

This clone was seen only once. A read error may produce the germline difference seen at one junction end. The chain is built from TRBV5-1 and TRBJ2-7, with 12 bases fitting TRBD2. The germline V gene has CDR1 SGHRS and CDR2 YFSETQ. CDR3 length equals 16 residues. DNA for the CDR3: TGCGCCAGCAGGTTGGGAGGGACTAGCGGGCTCGACGAGCAGTACTTC. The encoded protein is CASRLGGTSGLDEQYF.

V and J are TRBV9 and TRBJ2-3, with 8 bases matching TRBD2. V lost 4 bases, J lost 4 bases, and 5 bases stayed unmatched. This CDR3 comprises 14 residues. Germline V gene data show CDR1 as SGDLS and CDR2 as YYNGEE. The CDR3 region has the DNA TGTGCCAGCAGCTCCAGCGGGAGTCCAGATACGCAGTATTTT. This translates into CASSSSGSPDTQYF.

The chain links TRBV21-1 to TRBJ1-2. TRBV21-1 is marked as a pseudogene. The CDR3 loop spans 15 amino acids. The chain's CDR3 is CASSKPGAGRGGYTF. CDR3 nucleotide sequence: TGTGCCAGCAGCAAACCCGGGGCAGGGCGAGGCGGCTACACCTTC.

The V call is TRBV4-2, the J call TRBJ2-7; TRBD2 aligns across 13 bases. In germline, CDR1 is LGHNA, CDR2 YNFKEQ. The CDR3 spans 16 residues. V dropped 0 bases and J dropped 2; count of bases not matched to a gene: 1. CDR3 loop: CASSQDTSGRAYEQYF. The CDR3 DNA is TGTGCCAGCAGCCAAGATACTAGCGGGAGGGCCTACGAGCAGTACTTC.

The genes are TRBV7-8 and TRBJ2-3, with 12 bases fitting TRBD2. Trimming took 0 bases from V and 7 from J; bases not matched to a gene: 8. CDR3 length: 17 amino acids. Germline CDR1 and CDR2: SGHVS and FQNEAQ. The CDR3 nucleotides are TGTGCCAGCAGCTTAGCGCGGGCTAGCGGGAGGGCTTATACGCAGTATTTT. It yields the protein CASSLARASGRAYTQYF.

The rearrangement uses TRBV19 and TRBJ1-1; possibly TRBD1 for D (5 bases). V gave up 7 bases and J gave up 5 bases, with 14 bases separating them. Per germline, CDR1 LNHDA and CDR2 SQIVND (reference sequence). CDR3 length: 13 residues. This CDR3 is CASTAGRGTEAFF. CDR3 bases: TGTGCCAGTACCGCAGGAAGGGGTACTGAAGCTTTCTTT.